This T cell receptor beta chain comes out of a study of blood T cells in healthy people across ages. General study findings and limits: Any changes in expanded clonotypes were possibly confounded, as donor CMV status remained unknown.

Trimming removed 4 bases at V and 0 bases at J, with 13 bases between. The CDR3 sequence is 15 residues long. This clonotype has just a few counts. Its antigen remains unknown. Next came a second PCR, run for 7 to 11 cycles, which used a sample-barcoded 5' primer along with a J-beta primer mix. Every single cDNA molecule received a tag from a template-switch adaptor with 12 random nucleotides. Via MiXCR, TCRdb re-called the 5' RACE reads, giving one row per CDR3 protein. The data contain approximately 810,000 distinct CDR3 sequences, roughly 34% of them seen just once; the ten biggest clones take up 10% to 15%. Per sample, a minimum of 6 million PBMCs were isolated. Total RNA amounts of at least 5.5 micrograms were extracted per sample.

The chain joins TRBV12-3 or TRBV12-4 to TRBJ2-7; a possible D gene is TRBD2 (7 bases). The sequenced sample was blood. The clonotype was recovered from a man aged 18-30 years in good health. The CDR3 protein is CASSWGGGSSYEQYF. The CDR3 nucleotides read TGTGCCAGCAGTTGGGGCGGGGGCAGCTCCTACGAGCAGTACTTC.